The 18 T cell receptor beta chains presented below share a single source sample, sequenced in a study of T cells after yellow fever vaccination. TCRdb itself ran the 5' RACE reads through MiXCR, one entry per CDR3 protein. The sample carries 500,000 to 650,000 distinct CDR3 sequences, roughly 14% recorded once. Here the sequenced sample was PBMCs, taken on the day of the yellow fever booster vaccination. The receptors stem from a man aged 25 to 45 who received the YFV17D yellow fever vaccine.

This clonotype was counted between two and nine times. The rearrangement uses TRBV5-1 and TRBJ1-5, with D unclear. This CDR3 has 14 amino acids. The ends were cut back, 0 bases at V and 6 bases at J, with 10 bases in the middle. Germline-derived CDR1 and CDR2 are SGHRS and YFSETQ. The CDR3 is CASSLVSGSQPQHF. The CDR3 DNA reads as TGCGCCAGCAGCTTGGTTTCTGGGAGTCAGCCCCAGCATTTT.

This clonotype is deemed medium-sized. The J gene is TRBJ2-1, the V gene TRBV7-6, with D possibly TRBD2 on 5 matching bases. This CDR3 region has 13 residues. Per germline, CDR1 SGHVS and CDR2 FNYEAQ. The V end lost 5 bases, the J end lost 8 bases, and 13 bases lay between the germline ends. The CDR3 spells CASSRSSRDEQFF. The CDR3, as DNA: TGTGCCAGCAGCCGTAGTTCGAGGGATGAGCAGTTCTTC.

In its sample, this clonotype was seen a few times. The chain joins TRBV6-2 or TRBV6-3 to TRBJ2-7; no clear D gene. CDR1 is MNHEY, CDR2 SVGEGT, per germline. This CDR3 contains 13 residues. V shed 4 bases and J shed 5 bases, with 12 bases lying between them. The CDR3 spells CASSSSQYDEQYF. The CDR3 DNA reads as TGTGCCAGCAGTTCCTCACAATATGACGAGCAGTACTTC.

This clonotype was observed many times. The V gene is TRBV15, the J gene TRBJ2-5; no firm D call. V gave up 0 bases and J gave up 2 bases, with 7 bases separating them. From germline, CDR1 is LNHNV and CDR2 YYDKDF (reference sequence). The CDR3 totals 14 residues. The CDR3 bases are TGTGCCACCAGCAGAGATCTCTTTCAAGAGACCCAGTACTTC. Amino acids: CATSRDLFQETQYF.

This clonotype turned up a few times. This sequence joins TRBV20-1 and TRBJ2-7; 15 nucleotides line up with TRBD2. Germline CDR1 DFQATT, CDR2 SNEGSKA (reference sequence). This CDR3 comprises 20 residues. V lost 1 base, J lost 5 bases, and 18 bases stayed unmatched. DNA for the CDR3: TGCAGTGCTAGAGTCGCAACTAGGACTAGCGGGAGGGCCACGTCGGACGAGCAGTACTTC. As protein: CSARVATRTSGRATSDEQYF.

CDR3 region: CASSLYPSNQPQHF. As DNA, the CDR3 is TGTGCCAGCAGCTTATATCCTAGCAATCAGCCCCAGCATTTT. The chain recombines TRBV7-2 with TRBJ1-5; no firm D call. The CDR3 has 14 residues. Germline V gene data show CDR1 as SGHTA and CDR2 as FQGNSA. The germline V and J ends were trimmed by 2 bases and 0 bases, with 5 bases remaining between them. The entire variable domain, with the rest obtained from reference TRBV7-2 and TRBJ1-5, is as follows: GAGVSQSPSNKVTEKGKDVELRCDPISGHTALYWYRQSLGQGLEFLIYFQGNSAPDKSGLPSDRFSAERTGGSVSTLTIQRTQQEDSAVYLCASSLYPSNQPQHFGDGTRLSIL.

V and J are TRBV7-2 and TRBJ1-5, with 8 bases identical to TRBD1. Trimming cost V 5 bases and J 4 bases; bases outside gene matches: 4. The CDR3 is made up of 14 amino acids. Germline loops: CDR1 SGHTA, CDR2 FQGNSA. Here the CDR3 reads CASSPGQVNQPQHF. As DNA, the CDR3 is TGTGCCAGCAGCCCGGGACAGGTTAATCAGCCCCAGCATTTT.

This clonotype has just a few counts. V gene TRBV9 combines with J gene TRBJ2-2; 7 nucleotides line up with TRBD2. The length of the CDR3 is 17 residues. Unmatched junction bases numbered 7, after V lost 0 bases and J lost 2 bases. Germline lookup yields CDR1 SGDLS and CDR2 YYNGEE. This CDR3 is CASSVEPTAGNTGELFF. CDR3 sequence (DNA): TGTGCCAGCAGCGTAGAGCCGACAGCGGGAAACACCGGGGAGCTGTTTTTT.

This clonotype was seen a handful of times. This rearrangement joins TRBV5-1 to TRBJ2-5, with TRBD2 matching 7 bases. The ends lost 4 bases at V and 5 bases at J; junction bases unmatched: 11. Germline V gene data show CDR1 as SGHRS and CDR2 as YFSETQ. CDR3 length: 15 residues. For the CDR3, the DNA is TGCGCCAGCAGCGCTCCGGGACTACTCCCTGAGACCCAGTACTTC. Protein sequence: CASSAPGLLPETQYF.

Only a few counts were recorded for this clonotype. This chain connects TRBV29-1 to TRBJ1-1; D ambiguous. V was cut by 6 bases and J by 7 bases, with 18 bases left in between. Germline CDR1 SQVTM, CDR2 ANQGSEA. The CDR3 is 13 amino acids. CDR3: CSVKLQIGSEAFF. The CDR3 nucleotides read TGCAGCGTAAAACTCCAAATTGGCAGTGAAGCTTTCTTT.

This clonotype was counted between two and nine times. The chain joins TRBV29-1 to TRBJ1-5; D perhaps matches TRBD1 (5 bases). The V gene lost 6 bases and the J gene lost 4 bases, with 10 bases spanning the gap. Looked up from germline, CDR1 is SQVTM and CDR2 is ANQGSEA. This CDR3 has 12 amino acids. The CDR3 sequence: CSVGDGNQPQHF. As DNA, the CDR3 is TGCAGCGTCGGGGACGGGAATCAGCCCCAGCATTTT.

The chain carries TRBV3-1 and TRBJ1-5, with D uncertain. Germline CDR1 reads LGHDT; CDR2 reads YNNKEL (reference sequence). The CDR3 has 15 residues. Trimming removed 0 bases at V and 3 bases at J, with 9 bases between. DNA for the CDR3: TGTGCCAGCAGCCAAGATTCCAGTCACAATCAGCCCCAGCATTTT. Protein sequence: CASSQDSSHNQPQHF.

This clonotype occurred a few times. The V call is TRBV7-2, the J call TRBJ2-7, with D unresolved. With 1 base removed from V and 3 bases from J, the gap between germline ends came to 7 bases. In germline, CDR1 is SGHTA, CDR2 FQGNSA. CDR3 size: 13 residues. Here the CDR3 reads CASSLGIHYEQYF. DNA for the CDR3: TGTGCCAGCAGCTTAGGCATCCACTACGAGCAGTACTTC.

This clonotype was counted between two and nine times. The junction differs from germline at one of its ends, possibly a read error. The chain carries TRBV10-2 and TRBJ2-7; D tentatively reads TRBD1 or TRBD2 (5 bases each). Germline CDR1 and CDR2: WSHSY and SAAADI. This CDR3 spans 15 amino acids. CDR3 nucleotide sequence: TGCGCCAGCGGTGATTTGGGGACCCCCTCCTACGAGCAGTACTTC. This sequence encodes CASGDLGTPSYEQYF.

The chain recombines TRBV4-3 with TRBJ2-7, with unresolved D. Between the trimmed V and J ends, which lost 0 bases and 2 bases, there was a span of 17 bases. The CDR3 runs 17 residues. Germline CDR1 and CDR2: LGHNA and YSLEER. CDR3 sequence: CASSQELAAVPPYEQYF. CDR3 nucleotides: TGCGCCAGCAGCCAAGAATTGGCGGCAGTCCCCCCCTACGAGCAGTACTTC.

This clonotype was detected a few times. This chain joins TRBV5-1 and TRBJ2-5; D is perhaps TRBD1 or TRBD2 (5 bases each). V lost 4 bases to trimming and J lost 2 bases, with 12 bases between them. The CDR3 has 14 residues. CDR1 and CDR2 from the germline V gene are SGHRS and YFSETQ. CDR3 DNA sequence: TGCGCCAGCAGCCCAGGGACCCAACAAGAGACCCAGTACTTC. Protein product: CASSPGTQQETQYF.

The sample holds a few counts of this clonotype. The chain has TRBV29-1 and TRBJ2-7; TRBD2 matches at 7 bases. The CDR3 runs to 13 residues. The ends lost 6 bases at V and 5 bases at J; junction bases unmatched: 10. The V gene's germline CDR1 is SQVTM and CDR2 ANQGSEA. This chain's CDR3 is CSVTGTTGDEQYF. CDR3 bases: TGCAGCGTCACCGGGACTACAGGCGACGAGCAGTACTTC.

The chain links TRBV5-1 to TRBJ2-1, with 7 bases aligning to TRBD2. Germline CDR1 reads SGHRS; CDR2 reads YFSETQ. Germline trimming cut 4 bases from V and 7 bases from J; bases unmatched to any gene: 8. The CDR3 is made up of 14 amino acids. CDR3 coding DNA: TGCGCCAGCAGCGGGGGGGACTCGTCGAATGAGCAGTTCTTC. Its translation is CASSGGDSSNEQFF.